Listed below are T cell receptor beta chains from one sample, sequenced in a study of blood T cell repertoires in COVID-19. Repertoires were generated with immunoSEQ multiplex PCR, while TCRdb's copy carries only in-frame clones and drops some. Among 88,000 or so clones listed, about 84% were seen once. Source material: peripheral blood. The receptor source for this set is a man aged 55 to 69 with acute or convalescent COVID-19. Each CDR3 is given with its conserved first and last residue. Fields, in order: J gene, V gene, D gene, clone size, CDR3 protein, CDR3 DNA. A D gene is named only where the DNA matches it firmly. Expanded clones are given a class, and other clones once, few, many or no size at all.

J gene: TRBJ2-3; V gene: TRBV6-4; D gene: NA; clone size: NA; CDR3 protein: CASSKGGGTDTQYF; CDR3 DNA: TGTGCCAGCAGCAAAGGGGGGGGTACAGATACGCAGTATTTT
J gene: TRBJ2-1; V gene: TRBV9; D gene: TRBD1; clone size: NA; CDR3 protein: CASSVNQAGGINEQFF; CDR3 DNA: TGTGCCAGCAGCGTAAATCAGGCAGGGGGCATCAATGAGCAGTTCTTC
J gene: TRBJ1-2; V gene: TRBV6-5; D gene: TRBD1; clone size: NA; CDR3 protein: CASSPTGDYGYTF; CDR3 DNA: TGTGCCAGCAGCCCGACAGGGGACTATGGCTACACCTTC
J gene: TRBJ2-1; V gene: TRBV9; D gene: TRBD2; clone size: NA; CDR3 protein: CASSVDSGSVNINEQFF; CDR3 DNA: TGTGCCAGCAGCGTAGATAGCGGGAGCGTTAATATAAATGAGCAGTTCTTC
J gene: TRBJ2-5; V gene: TRBV7-2; D gene: TRBD2; clone size: NA; CDR3 protein: CASSLALAGGRQETQYF; CDR3 DNA: TGTGCCAGCAGCTTAGCGCTAGCGGGGGGACGGCAAGAGACCCAGTACTTC
J gene: TRBJ2-3; V gene: TRBV11-3; D gene: TRBD2; clone size: NA; CDR3 protein: CASSFGPGLAGDTQYF; CDR3 DNA: TGTGCCAGCAGCTTCGGACCTGGACTAGCGGGAGATACGCAGTATTTT
J gene: TRBJ2-2; V gene: TRBV19; D gene: TRBD2; clone size: NA; CDR3 protein: CASNGAGVPTGELFF; CDR3 DNA: TGTGCCAGTAATGGAGCGGGGGTCCCCACCGGGGAGCTGTTTTTT
J gene: TRBJ2-7; V gene: TRBV6-1; D gene: TRBD1; clone size: NA; CDR3 protein: CASSDPGQVLGEQYF; CDR3 DNA: TGTGCCAGCAGTGATCCGGGACAGGTACTTGGCGAGCAGTACTTC
J gene: TRBJ1-1; V gene: TRBV6-5; D gene: NA; clone size: few; CDR3 protein: CASNRGAGNTEAFF; CDR3 DNA: TGTGCCAGCAACCGGGGGGCAGGGAATACTGAAGCTTTCTTT
J gene: TRBJ2-2; V gene: TRBV18; D gene: NA; clone size: NA; CDR3 protein: CASSHTRETGELFF; CDR3 DNA: TGTGCCAGCTCACATACCAGGGAAACCGGGGAGCTGTTTTTT
J gene: TRBJ2-7; V gene: TRBV6-6; D gene: NA; clone size: NA; CDR3 protein: CASSHDGVSYEQYF; CDR3 DNA: TGTGCCAGCTCTCACGACGGGGTTTCCTACGAGCAGTACTTC
J gene: TRBJ2-5; V gene: TRBV7-2; D gene: NA; clone size: once; CDR3 protein: CASSLQETQYF; CDR3 DNA: TGTGCCAGCAGCCTCCAAGAGACCCAGTACTTC
J gene: TRBJ2-7; V gene: TRBV7-2; D gene: NA; clone size: NA; CDR3 protein: CASSQDFYEQYF; CDR3 DNA: TGTGCCAGCAGCCAGGACTTCTACGAGCAGTACTTC
J gene: TRBJ1-2; V gene: TRBV7-9; D gene: NA; clone size: NA; CDR3 protein: CASSLAEAGYTF; CDR3 DNA: TGTGCCAGCAGCTTAGCGGAGGCTGGCTACACCTTC
J gene: TRBJ1-1; V gene: TRBV6-5; D gene: NA; clone size: NA; CDR3 protein: CASSYADRNTEAFF; CDR3 DNA: TGTGCCAGCAGTTACGCGGACAGGAACACTGAAGCTTTCTTT
J gene: TRBJ2-1; V gene: TRBV11-1; D gene: TRBD2; clone size: NA; CDR3 protein: CASSLRPAGGYNEQFF; CDR3 DNA: TGTGCCAGCAGCTTACGCCCAGCGGGAGGTTACAATGAGCAGTTCTTC
J gene: TRBJ1-1; V gene: TRBV5-6; D gene: TRBD1; clone size: NA; CDR3 protein: CASRRRQGVGTEAFF; CDR3 DNA: TGTGCCAGCAGACGACGACAGGGGGTGGGCACTGAAGCTTTCTTT
J gene: TRBJ2-3; V gene: TRBV27; D gene: NA; clone size: NA; CDR3 protein: CASSSGRSGQVGRVHTQYF; CDR3 DNA: TGTGCCAGCAGTTCTGGTCGTTCCGGGCAGGTGGGGCGAGTCCATACGCAGTATTTT
J gene: TRBJ1-1; V gene: TRBV30; D gene: TRBD1; clone size: NA; CDR3 protein: CAWSVQGQENTEAFF; CDR3 DNA: TGTGCCTGGAGTGTTCAGGGACAGGAGAACACTGAAGCTTTCTTT
J gene: TRBJ1-6; V gene: TRBV6-5; D gene: TRBD1; clone size: NA; CDR3 protein: CATTTGTDNSPLHF; CDR3 DNA: TGTGCCACCACTACCGGGACAGATAATTCACCCCTCCACTTT
J gene: TRBJ1-1; V gene: TRBV4-1; D gene: NA; clone size: NA; CDR3 protein: CASSPRGAGTEAFF; CDR3 DNA: TGCGCCAGCAGCCCCAGGGGCGCTGGCACTGAAGCTTTCTTT
J gene: TRBJ1-4; V gene: TRBV6-2/TRBV6-3; D gene: NA; clone size: NA; CDR3 protein: CASSDPGGSDEKLFF; CDR3 DNA: TGTGCCAGCAGCGATCCGGGAGGCTCGGACGAAAAACTGTTTTTT
J gene: TRBJ2-7; V gene: TRBV7-9; D gene: NA; clone size: NA; CDR3 protein: CASSRGGPEQYF; CDR3 DNA: TGTGCCAGCAGCCGTGGAGGGCCCGAGCAGTACTTC
J gene: TRBJ2-6; V gene: TRBV19; D gene: NA; clone size: once; CDR3 protein: CASKRQGFGANVLTF; CDR3 DNA: TGTGCCAGTAAAAGGCAGGGGTTCGGGGCCAACGTCCTGACTTTC
J gene: TRBJ2-7; V gene: TRBV3-1/TRBV3-2; D gene: TRBD2; clone size: NA; CDR3 protein: CASETSGGPYEQYF; CDR3 DNA: TGTGCCAGCGAGACTAGCGGGGGGCCCTACGAGCAGTACTTC
J gene: TRBJ2-7; V gene: TRBV7-9; D gene: NA; clone size: NA; CDR3 protein: CASSLLAYEQYF; CDR3 DNA: TGTGCCAGCAGCTTGCTAGCCTACGAGCAGTACTTC
J gene: TRBJ2-1; V gene: TRBV6-1; D gene: TRBD1; clone size: NA; CDR3 protein: CASSWGTGYSDEQFF; CDR3 DNA: TGTGCCAGCAGTTGGGGGACAGGGTACTCCGATGAGCAGTTCTTC
J gene: TRBJ1-1; V gene: TRBV6-5; D gene: NA; clone size: once; CDR3 protein: CASRTGVIMNTEAFF; CDR3 DNA: TGTGCCAGCAGGACAGGAGTGATCATGAACACTGAAGCTTTCTTT
J gene: TRBJ2-3; V gene: TRBV5-1; D gene: TRBD2; clone size: NA; CDR3 protein: CASSLATSGSADTQYF; CDR3 DNA: TGCGCCAGCAGCTTGGCAACTAGCGGGAGTGCAGATACGCAGTATTTT
J gene: TRBJ1-6; V gene: TRBV5-5; D gene: NA; clone size: NA; CDR3 protein: CASSLRIHSSSSYNSPLHF; CDR3 DNA: TGTGCCAGCAGCTTGAGGATCCACTCCTCTAGCTCCTATAATTCACCCCTCCACTTT
J gene: TRBJ1-1; V gene: TRBV3-1/TRBV3-2; D gene: NA; clone size: NA; CDR3 protein: CASSQELGQGNTEAFF; CDR3 DNA: TGTGCCAGCAGCCAAGAGTTGGGGCAGGGGAACACTGAAGCTTTCTTT
J gene: TRBJ1-2; V gene: TRBV3-1/TRBV3-2; D gene: TRBD1; clone size: NA; CDR3 protein: CASSQDFRGTGYGYTF; CDR3 DNA: TGTGCCAGCAGCCAAGACTTCAGGGGGACGGGCTATGGCTACACCTTC
J gene: TRBJ2-2; V gene: TRBV5-4; D gene: NA; clone size: NA; CDR3 protein: CASSLVTGNTGELFF; CDR3 DNA: TGTGCCAGCAGCTTGGTGACAGGGAACACCGGGGAGCTGTTTTTT
J gene: TRBJ2-7; V gene: TRBV4-1; D gene: TRBD1; clone size: NA; CDR3 protein: CASSQPGQGYSYEQYF; CDR3 DNA: TGCGCCAGCAGCCAACCGGGACAGGGTTATTCCTACGAGCAGTACTTC
J gene: TRBJ2-1; V gene: TRBV11-3; D gene: NA; clone size: NA; CDR3 protein: CASSAGLNEQFF; CDR3 DNA: TGTGCCAGCAGCGCCGGTCTCAATGAGCAGTTCTTC
J gene: TRBJ2-7; V gene: TRBV7-9; D gene: TRBD1; clone size: few; CDR3 protein: CASSLGDRTLSSYEQYF; CDR3 DNA: TGTGCCAGCAGCTTAGGGGACAGGACCTTAAGCTCCTACGAGCAGTACTTC
J gene: TRBJ1-1; V gene: TRBV27; D gene: TRBD1; clone size: NA; CDR3 protein: CASTQFGTGGNTEAFF; CDR3 DNA: TGTGCCAGCACCCAGTTCGGGACAGGGGGGAATACTGAAGCTTTCTTT
J gene: TRBJ2-7; V gene: TRBV7-7; D gene: NA; clone size: few; CDR3 protein: CASSFAFPGPYEQYF; CDR3 DNA: TGTGCTAGCAGCTTTGCGTTTCCTGGGCCCTACGAGCAGTACTTC
J gene: TRBJ2-3; V gene: TRBV5-1; D gene: NA; clone size: NA; CDR3 protein: CASSSDPAGTDTQYF; CDR3 DNA: TGCGCCAGCAGCTCGGACCCAGCGGGCACAGATACGCAGTATTTT
J gene: TRBJ2-3; V gene: TRBV7-8; D gene: NA; clone size: NA; CDR3 protein: CASSLGTGTDTQYF; CDR3 DNA: TGTGCCAGCAGCTTAGGGACAGGCACAGATACGCAGTATTTT
J gene: TRBJ1-5; V gene: TRBV5-1; D gene: NA; clone size: NA; CDR3 protein: CASSFSDRALSNQPQHF; CDR3 DNA: TGCGCCAGCAGCTTTAGCGACCGGGCCCTCAGCAATCAGCCCCAGCATTTT
J gene: TRBJ1-1; V gene: TRBV3-1/TRBV3-2; D gene: NA; clone size: once; CDR3 protein: CASSQARRGATFTEAFF; CDR3 DNA: TGTGCCAGCAGTCAGGCCAGAAGGGGCGCGACTTTCACTGAAGCTTTCTTT
J gene: TRBJ2-1; V gene: TRBV10-1; D gene: TRBD2; clone size: NA; CDR3 protein: CASSGTSSGRWNEQFF; CDR3 DNA: TGCGCCAGCAGCGGGACCTCTAGCGGGAGGTGGAATGAGCAGTTCTTC
J gene: TRBJ2-2; V gene: TRBV5-1; D gene: NA; clone size: NA; CDR3 protein: CASSLVAGSAGELFF; CDR3 DNA: TGCGCCAGCAGCTTGGTTGCGGGGTCTGCCGGGGAGCTGTTTTTT
J gene: TRBJ1-1; V gene: TRBV5-6; D gene: TRBD1; clone size: NA; CDR3 protein: CASSTWQGADEAFF; CDR3 DNA: TGTGCCAGCAGCACGTGGCAGGGGGCGGATGAAGCTTTCTTT
J gene: TRBJ2-3; V gene: TRBV19; D gene: TRBD1; clone size: NA; CDR3 protein: CASSQGDGTDTQYF; CDR3 DNA: TGTGCCAGTAGTCAGGGGGACGGCACAGATACGCAGTATTTT
J gene: TRBJ2-7; V gene: TRBV7-3; D gene: TRBD2; clone size: NA; CDR3 protein: CASSTNSGSSYEQYF; CDR3 DNA: TGTGCCAGCAGCACTAATAGCGGGAGCTCCTACGAGCAGTACTTC
J gene: TRBJ2-3; V gene: TRBV30; D gene: TRBD2; clone size: NA; CDR3 protein: CAWSVLAGTDTQYF; CDR3 DNA: TGTGCCTGGAGTGTACTAGCGGGCACAGATACGCAGTATTTT
J gene: TRBJ2-5; V gene: TRBV28; D gene: NA; clone size: NA; CDR3 protein: CASADYQETQYF; CDR3 DNA: TGTGCCAGCGCGGACTATCAAGAGACCCAGTACTTC
J gene: TRBJ2-1; V gene: TRBV19; D gene: TRBD2; clone size: NA; CDR3 protein: CASSWSGSSYNEQFF; CDR3 DNA: TGTGCCAGTAGTTGGAGCGGGAGCTCCTACAATGAGCAGTTCTTC
J gene: TRBJ2-7; V gene: TRBV27; D gene: NA; clone size: NA; CDR3 protein: CASSGQPETYEQYF; CDR3 DNA: TGTGCCAGCAGTGGACAGCCTGAAACCTACGAGCAGTACTTC
J gene: TRBJ1-6; V gene: TRBV2; D gene: NA; clone size: few; CDR3 protein: CASSPTKGGNSPLHF; CDR3 DNA: TGTGCCAGCAGCCCCACGAAGGGAGGAAATTCACCCCTCCACTTT
J gene: TRBJ1-1; V gene: TRBV27; D gene: NA; clone size: NA; CDR3 protein: CASSLFMNTEAFF; CDR3 DNA: TGTGCCAGCAGTTTATTCATGAACACTGAAGCTTTCTTT
J gene: TRBJ2-1; V gene: TRBV12-3/TRBV12-4; D gene: NA; clone size: NA; CDR3 protein: CATGNVYNEQFF; CDR3 DNA: TGTGCCACGGGAAACGTCTACAATGAGCAGTTCTTC
J gene: TRBJ2-7; V gene: TRBV27; D gene: NA; clone size: NA; CDR3 protein: CASSLSVQGGWEQYF; CDR3 DNA: TGTGCCAGCAGTTTAAGTGTTCAGGGAGGATGGGAGCAGTACTTC